This T cell receptor (beta chain) emerged from a study of blood T cells in healthy people across ages. A second PCR, run for about 7 to 11 cycles, used a sample-barcoded 5' primer plus a J-beta primer mix. TCRdb processed the 5' RACE reads anew with MiXCR; each CDR3 protein has one entry. This repertoire shows approximately 690,000 distinct CDR3 sequences, about 53% found once; its top ten account for 30% to 40%. Germline V gene data show CDR1 as SNHLY and CDR2 as FYNNEI. The CDR3 spans 13 residues. The germline V and J ends were trimmed by 3 bases and 1 base, with 6 bases remaining between them. The gene calls are TRBV2 and TRBJ2-5; D is unclear. Sequencing was performed on blood. This clonotype was obtained from a man aged 55 to 70 in good health. CDR3 protein: CASSDGTQETQYF. CDR3 coding DNA: TGTGCCAGCAGTGATGGCACCCAAGAGACCCAGTACTTC. The whole variable domain, filled in from reference TRBV2 and TRBJ2-5, reads EPEVTQTPSHQVTQMGQEVILRCVPISNHLYFYWYRQILGQKVEFLVSFYNNEISEKSEIFDDQFSVERPDGSNFTLKIRSTKLEDSAMYFCASSDGTQETQYFGPGTRLLVL.